This T cell receptor beta chain was recorded in a study of molecular identifiers for immune sequencing clone quantification. This CDR3 has 16 amino acids. Germline V CDR1 and CDR2: SGHAT, FQNNGV. V was trimmed by 5 bases and J by 0 bases, leaving 14 bases between them. Previously described methods with listed TCR primers produced the bulk TCR libraries. Using its own MiXCR run on the PCR reads, TCRdb lists one record per CDR3 protein. Of around 460,000 distinct CDR3 sequences detected, about 20% appear once; the ten largest clones hold around 0.84%. The genes are TRBV11-2 and TRBJ2-1; the D gene is possibly TRBD2 (6 bases). The clonotype was recovered from a human donor in good health. Some libraries in this study had Jurkat cell RNA spiked in. Input material: naive CD8+ T cells from blood, with Jurkat cell RNA spiked in. Indicated subset: FACS-sorted CD8+CD4-CCR7+CD45RA+ naive T cells. CDR3 sequence: CASSDVFGSSYNEQFF. CDR3 in DNA: TGTGCCAGCAGCGATGTTTTCGGGAGCTCCTACAATGAGCAGTTCTTC.